The T cell receptor beta chain described here comes from a study of blood T cell repertoires in COVID-19. This clone was detected only a few times. Seattle's cohort entered during active infection and was followed longitudinally. Original analysis: Amplification of reference gene primers provided the estimated nucleated cell counts. Only in-frame clones appear in the TCRdb table, and some are missing; sequencing was by immunoSEQ multiplex PCR. From that table come the V and J calls and clone size; the DNA was used to work out D and trimming. The sample consists of about 130,000 clones, approximately 90% of them appearing once. V was pared by 3 bases and J by 9 bases, with 7 bases between. The CDR3 loop spans 11 amino acids. The germline V gene encodes CDR1 SGHDT and CDR2 YYEEEE.

This chain links TRBV5-6 with TRBJ2-1; D remains ambiguous. Sequencing used peripheral blood. This TCR came from a man aged 50 or older with COVID-19, enrolled during active disease. This CDR3 is CASSYGGEQFF. The CDR3 nucleotides are TGTGCCAGCAGCTACGGTGGTGAGCAGTTCTTC.